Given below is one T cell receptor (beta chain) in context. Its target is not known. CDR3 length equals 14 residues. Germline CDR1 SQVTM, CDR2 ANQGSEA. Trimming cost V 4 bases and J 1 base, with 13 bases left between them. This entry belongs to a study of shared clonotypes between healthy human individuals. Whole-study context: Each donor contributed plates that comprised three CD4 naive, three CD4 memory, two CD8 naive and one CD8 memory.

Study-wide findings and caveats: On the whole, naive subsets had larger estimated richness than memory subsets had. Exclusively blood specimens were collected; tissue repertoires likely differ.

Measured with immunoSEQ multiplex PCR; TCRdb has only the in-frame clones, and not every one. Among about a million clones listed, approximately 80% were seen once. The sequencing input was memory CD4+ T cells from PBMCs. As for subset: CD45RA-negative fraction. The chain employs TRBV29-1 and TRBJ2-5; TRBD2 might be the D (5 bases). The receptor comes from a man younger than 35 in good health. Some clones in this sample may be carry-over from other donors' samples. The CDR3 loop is CSVGRQEAQETQYF. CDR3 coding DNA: TGCAGCGTTGGGAGGCAGGAGGCCCAAGAGACCCAGTACTTC.